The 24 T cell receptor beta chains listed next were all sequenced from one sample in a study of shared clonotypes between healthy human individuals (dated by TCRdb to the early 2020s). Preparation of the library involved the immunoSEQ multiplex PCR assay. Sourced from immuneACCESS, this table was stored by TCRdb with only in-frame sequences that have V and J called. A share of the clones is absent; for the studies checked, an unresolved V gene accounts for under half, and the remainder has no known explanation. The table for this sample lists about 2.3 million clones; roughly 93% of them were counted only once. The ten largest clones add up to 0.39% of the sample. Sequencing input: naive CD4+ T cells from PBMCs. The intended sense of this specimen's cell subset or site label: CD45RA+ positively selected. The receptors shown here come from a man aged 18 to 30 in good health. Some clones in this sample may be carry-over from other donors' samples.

The CDR3 DNA follows: TGTGCCAGCAGCCGCCCGCCCGGCGGAACCGCAGATACGCAGTATTTT. Translated, it gives CASSRPPGGTADTQYF. The chain carries TRBV7-6 and TRBJ2-3, with unresolved D. The CDR3 is made up of 16 amino acids. Per the germline V gene, CDR1 is SGHVS and CDR2 is FNYEAQ. Trimming removed 5 bases from V and 4 bases from J, with 19 bases in between.

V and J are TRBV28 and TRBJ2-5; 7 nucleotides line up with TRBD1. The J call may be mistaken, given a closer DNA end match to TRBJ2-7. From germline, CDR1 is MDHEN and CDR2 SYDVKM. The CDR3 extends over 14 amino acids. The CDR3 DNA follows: TGTGCCAGCAGTACGACAGGGAGCTCCTACGAGCAGTACTTC. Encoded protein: CASSTTGSSYEQYF.

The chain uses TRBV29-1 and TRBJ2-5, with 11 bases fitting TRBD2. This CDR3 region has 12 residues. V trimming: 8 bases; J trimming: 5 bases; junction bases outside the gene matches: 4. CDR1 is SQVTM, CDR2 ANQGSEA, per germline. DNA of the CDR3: TGCAGCCTTAGCGGGGGGGAGGAGACCCAGTACTTC. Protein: CSLSGGEETQYF.

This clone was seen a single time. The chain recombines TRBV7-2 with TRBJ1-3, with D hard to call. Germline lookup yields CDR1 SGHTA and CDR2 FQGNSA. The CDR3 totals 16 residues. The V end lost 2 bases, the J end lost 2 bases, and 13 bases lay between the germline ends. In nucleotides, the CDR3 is TGTGCCAGCAGCTTATCGACAACAAGGACTGGAAACACCATATATTTT. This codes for CASSLSTTRTGNTIYF.

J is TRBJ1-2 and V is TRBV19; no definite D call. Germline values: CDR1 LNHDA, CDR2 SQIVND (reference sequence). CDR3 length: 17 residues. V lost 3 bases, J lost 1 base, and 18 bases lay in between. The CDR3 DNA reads TGTGCCAGTAGTATTCGGTTGAGGATTGCCTTTAACTATGGCTACACCTTC. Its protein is CASSIRLRIAFNYGYTF.

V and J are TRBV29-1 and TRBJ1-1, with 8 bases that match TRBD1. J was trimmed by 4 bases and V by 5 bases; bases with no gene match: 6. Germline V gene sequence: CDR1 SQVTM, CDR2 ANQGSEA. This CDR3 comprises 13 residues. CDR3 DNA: TGCAGCGTTCGGACAGGGTGGGGCACTGAAGCTTTCTTT. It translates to CSVRTGWGTEAFF.

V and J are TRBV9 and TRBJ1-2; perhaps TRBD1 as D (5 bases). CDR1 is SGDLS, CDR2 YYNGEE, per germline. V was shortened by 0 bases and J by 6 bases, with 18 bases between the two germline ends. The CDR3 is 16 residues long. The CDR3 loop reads CASSVALAGTRDGYTF. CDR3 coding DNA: TGTGCCAGCAGCGTAGCTTTGGCAGGGACTCGTGATGGCTACACCTTC.

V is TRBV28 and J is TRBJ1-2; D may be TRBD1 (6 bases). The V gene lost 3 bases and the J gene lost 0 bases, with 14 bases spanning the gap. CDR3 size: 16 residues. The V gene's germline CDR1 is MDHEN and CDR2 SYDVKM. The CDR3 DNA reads TGTGCCAGCAGTTTTCAGGGGAGGGAGGCTAACTATGGCTACACCTTC. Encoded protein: CASSFQGREANYGYTF.

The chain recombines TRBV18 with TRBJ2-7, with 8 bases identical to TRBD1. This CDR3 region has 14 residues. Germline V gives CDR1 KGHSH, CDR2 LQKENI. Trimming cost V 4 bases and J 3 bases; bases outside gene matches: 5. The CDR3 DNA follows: TGTGCCAGCTCACAGACAGGGGAACACTACGAGCAGTACTTC. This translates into CASSQTGEHYEQYF.

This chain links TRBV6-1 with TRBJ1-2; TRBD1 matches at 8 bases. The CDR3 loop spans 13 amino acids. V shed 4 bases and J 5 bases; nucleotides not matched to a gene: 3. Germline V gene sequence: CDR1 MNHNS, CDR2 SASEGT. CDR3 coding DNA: TGTGCCAGCAGTGGGAGACAGGGGTATGGCTACACCTTC. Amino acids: CASSGRQGYGYTF.

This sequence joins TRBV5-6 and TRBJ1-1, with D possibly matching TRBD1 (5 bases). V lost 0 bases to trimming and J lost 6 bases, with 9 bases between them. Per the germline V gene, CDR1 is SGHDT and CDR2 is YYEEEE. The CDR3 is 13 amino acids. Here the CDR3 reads CASSLEGVSEAFF. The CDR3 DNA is TGTGCCAGCAGCTTGGAAGGGGTGTCTGAAGCTTTCTTT.

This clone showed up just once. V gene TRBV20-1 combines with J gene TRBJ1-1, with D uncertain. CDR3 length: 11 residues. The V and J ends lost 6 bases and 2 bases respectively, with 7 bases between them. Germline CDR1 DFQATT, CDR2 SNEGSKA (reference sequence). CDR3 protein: CSAWLNTEAFF. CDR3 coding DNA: TGCAGTGCGTGGTTAAACACTGAAGCTTTCTTT.

The CDR3 nucleotides are TGTGCCAGTAGTAGAGACCGAGACAGGGCGGGCACCGGGGAGCTGTTTTTT. Amino acid sequence: CASSRDRDRAGTGELFF. The chain combines TRBV19 with TRBJ2-2, with TRBD1 identical over 7 bases. The CDR3 contains 17 residues. Per the germline V gene, CDR1 is LNHDA and CDR2 is SQIVND (reference sequence). J was trimmed by 4 bases and V by 4 bases; bases with no gene match: 12.

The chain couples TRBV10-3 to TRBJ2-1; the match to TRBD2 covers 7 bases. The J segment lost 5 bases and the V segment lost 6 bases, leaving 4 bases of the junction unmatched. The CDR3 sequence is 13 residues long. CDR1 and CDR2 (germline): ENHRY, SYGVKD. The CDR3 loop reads CAIRASGDNEQFF. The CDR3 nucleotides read TGTGCCATCAGGGCTAGCGGTGACAATGAGCAGTTCTTC.

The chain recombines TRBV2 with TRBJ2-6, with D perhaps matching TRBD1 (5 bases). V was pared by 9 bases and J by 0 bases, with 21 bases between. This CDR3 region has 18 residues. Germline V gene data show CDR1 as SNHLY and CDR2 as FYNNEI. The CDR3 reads CARTHTAGIRSGANVLTF. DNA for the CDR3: TGTGCCAGAACCCACACGGCAGGGATTCGCTCTGGGGCCAACGTCCTGACTTTC.

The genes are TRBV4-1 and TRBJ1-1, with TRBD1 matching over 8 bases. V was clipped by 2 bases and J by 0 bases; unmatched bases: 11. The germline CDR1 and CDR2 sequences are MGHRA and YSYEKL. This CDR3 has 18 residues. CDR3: CASSQTLLAGGMNTEAFF. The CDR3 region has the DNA TGCGCCAGCAGCCAAACCTTGTTGGCAGGGGGCATGAACACTGAAGCTTTCTTT.

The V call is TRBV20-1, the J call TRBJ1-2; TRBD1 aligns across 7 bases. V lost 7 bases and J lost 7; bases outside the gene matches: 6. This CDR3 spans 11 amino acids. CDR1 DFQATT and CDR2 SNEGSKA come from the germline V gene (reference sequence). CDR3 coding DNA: TGCAGTGGTCGACAGGGTGGTGGCTACACCTTC. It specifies CSGRQGGGYTF.

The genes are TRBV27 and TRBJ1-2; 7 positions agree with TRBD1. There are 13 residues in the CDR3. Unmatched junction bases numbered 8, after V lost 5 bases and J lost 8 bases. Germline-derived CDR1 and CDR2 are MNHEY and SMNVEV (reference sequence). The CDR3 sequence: CASSGQGVGGYTF. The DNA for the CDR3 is TGTGCCAGCAGTGGTCAGGGGGTGGGGGGCTACACCTTC.

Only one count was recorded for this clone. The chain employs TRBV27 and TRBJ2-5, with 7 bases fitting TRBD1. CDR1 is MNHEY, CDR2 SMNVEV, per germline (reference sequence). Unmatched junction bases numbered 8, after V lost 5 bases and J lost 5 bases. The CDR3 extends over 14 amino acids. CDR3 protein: CASSPTGWGETQYF. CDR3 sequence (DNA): TGTGCCAGCAGTCCGACAGGGTGGGGGGAGACCCAGTACTTC.

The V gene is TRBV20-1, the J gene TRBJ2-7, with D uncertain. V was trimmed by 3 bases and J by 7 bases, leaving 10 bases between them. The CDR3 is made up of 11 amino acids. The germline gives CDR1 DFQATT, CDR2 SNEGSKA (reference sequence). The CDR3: CSARRLLEQYF. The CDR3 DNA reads TGCAGTGCTAGGCGCCTCCTGGAGCAGTACTTC.

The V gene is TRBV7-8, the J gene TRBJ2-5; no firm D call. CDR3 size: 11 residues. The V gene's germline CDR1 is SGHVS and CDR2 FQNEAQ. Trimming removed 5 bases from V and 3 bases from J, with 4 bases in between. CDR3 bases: TGTGCCAGCAGCACAAAAGAGACCCAGTACTTC. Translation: CASSTKETQYF.

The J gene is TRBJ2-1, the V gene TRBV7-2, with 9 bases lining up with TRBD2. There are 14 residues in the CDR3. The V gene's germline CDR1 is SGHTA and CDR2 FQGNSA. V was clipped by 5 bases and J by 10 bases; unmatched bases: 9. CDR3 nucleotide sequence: TGTGCCAGCAGCCCCCACGCGGGAGGGCCCGAGCAGTTCTTC. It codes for CASSPHAGGPEQFF.

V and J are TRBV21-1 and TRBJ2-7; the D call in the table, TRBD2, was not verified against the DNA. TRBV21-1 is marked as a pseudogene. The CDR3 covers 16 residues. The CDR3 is CASSKEEATSGTEQYF. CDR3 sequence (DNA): TGTGCCAGCAGCAAAGAGGAGGCGACTAGCGGGACAGAGCAGTACTTC.

CDR3 sequence (DNA): TGTGCCAGCAGTGATGGGTATCAGCCCCAGCATTTT. Translating gives CASSDGYQPQHF. The rearrangement uses TRBV2 and TRBJ1-5, with D hard to call. Germline V gene sequence: CDR1 SNHLY, CDR2 FYNNEI. V gave up 3 bases and J gave up 5 bases, with 5 bases separating them. There are 12 residues in the CDR3.